This T cell receptor (beta chain) was obtained from a study of cytomegalovirus exposure and HLA in healthy donors. Findings of the study overall: An Asian-associated ancestry cluster reportedly showed fewer N-insertions than the roughly 670-donor mean in a later analysis. It was reportedly the case that the classifier diagnosed cytomegalovirus status with high specificity and sensitivity.

CDR1 and CDR2 from the germline V gene are SGHTA and FQGNSA. This CDR3 has 12 amino acids. V was shortened by 4 bases and J by 9 bases, with 10 bases between the two germline ends. The PCR was carried out with 60 Vbeta primers and 13 Jbeta primers. TCRdb's table, derived via immunoSEQ multiplex PCR, lists solely in-frame clones and lacks some. This table has roughly 140,000 clones, about three fifths appearing once. About this clone: What it binds is not known.

Sequencing used PBMCs. This sequence originates from an older woman in good health and CMV-seropositive. The rearrangement uses TRBV7-2 and TRBJ2-1, with D possibly matching TRBD1 (6 bases). For the CDR3, the DNA is TGTGCCAGCAGCTCAACAGGGACTGAGCAGTTCTTC. Translated: CASSSTGTEQFF.